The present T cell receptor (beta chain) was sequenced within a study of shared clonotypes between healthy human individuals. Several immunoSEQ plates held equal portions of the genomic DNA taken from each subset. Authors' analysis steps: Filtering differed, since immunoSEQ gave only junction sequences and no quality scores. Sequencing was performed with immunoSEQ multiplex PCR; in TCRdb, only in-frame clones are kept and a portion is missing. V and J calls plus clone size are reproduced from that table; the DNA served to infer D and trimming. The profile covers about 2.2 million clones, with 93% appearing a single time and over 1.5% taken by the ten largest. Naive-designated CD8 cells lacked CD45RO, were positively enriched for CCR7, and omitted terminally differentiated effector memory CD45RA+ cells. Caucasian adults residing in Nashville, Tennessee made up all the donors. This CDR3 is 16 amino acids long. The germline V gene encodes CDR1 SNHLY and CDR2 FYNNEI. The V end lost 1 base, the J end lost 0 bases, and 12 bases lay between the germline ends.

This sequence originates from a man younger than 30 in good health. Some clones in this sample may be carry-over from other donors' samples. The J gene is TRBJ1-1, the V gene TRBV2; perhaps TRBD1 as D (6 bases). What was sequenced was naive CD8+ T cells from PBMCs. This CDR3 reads CASSEVPDSLNTEAFF. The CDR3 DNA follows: TGTGCCAGCAGTGAAGTCCCGGACAGCTTGAACACTGAAGCTTTCTTT. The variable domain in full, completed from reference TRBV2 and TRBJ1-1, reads EPEVTQTPSHQVTQMGQEVILRCVPISNHLYFYWYRQILGQKVEFLVSFYNNEISEKSEIFDDQFSVERPDGSNFTLKIRSTKLEDSAMYFCASSEVPDSLNTEAFFGQGTRLTVV.